The source of this T cell receptor (beta chain) is a study of T cells after posttransplantation cyclophosphamide. General study results and limits: Recipient CMV seropositivity and CMV reactivation strongly tracked TRB clonality.

The data were produced by immunoSEQ multiplex PCR, yet TCRdb's version contains in-frame clones alone and is incomplete. Among 22,000 or so clones listed, approximately 70% were seen once. In regard to this clone: The antigen is undetermined.

Germline CDR1 reads SNHLY; CDR2 reads FYNNEI. Deletions cut 6 bases from V and 0 bases from J, with 8 bases between. The CDR3 length is 13 residues. Sequences were obtained from memory CD4+ T cells sorted from PBMCs. The chain joins TRBV2 to TRBJ1-1; possibly TRBD1 for D (5 bases). This TCR derives from a woman aged 60-70 years in good health, CMV-negative, and a related stem cell transplant donor. The CDR3 region is CASSRQLNTEAFF. The CDR3 coding sequence is TGTGCCAGCAGCCGACAGTTGAACACTGAAGCTTTCTTT.